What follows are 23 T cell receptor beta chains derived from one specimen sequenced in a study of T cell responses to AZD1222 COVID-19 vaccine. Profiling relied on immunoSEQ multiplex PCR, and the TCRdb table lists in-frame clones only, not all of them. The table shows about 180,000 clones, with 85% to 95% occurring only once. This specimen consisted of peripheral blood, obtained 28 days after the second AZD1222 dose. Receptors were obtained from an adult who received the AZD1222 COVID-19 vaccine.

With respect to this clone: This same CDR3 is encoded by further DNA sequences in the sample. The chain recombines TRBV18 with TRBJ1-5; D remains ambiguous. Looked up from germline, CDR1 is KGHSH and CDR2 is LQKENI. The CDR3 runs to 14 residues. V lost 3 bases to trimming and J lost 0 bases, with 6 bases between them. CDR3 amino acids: CASSPEDSNQPQHF. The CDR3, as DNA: TGTGCCAGCTCACCCGAGGATAGCAATCAGCCCCAGCATTTT.

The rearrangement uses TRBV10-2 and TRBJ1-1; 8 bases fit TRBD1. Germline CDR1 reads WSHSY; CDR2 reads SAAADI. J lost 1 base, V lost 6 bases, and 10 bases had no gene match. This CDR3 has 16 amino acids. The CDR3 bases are TGCGCCAGCAGCACAGTTCAGGGGGCAGGGAACACTGAAGCTTTCTTT. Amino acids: CASSTVQGAGNTEAFF.

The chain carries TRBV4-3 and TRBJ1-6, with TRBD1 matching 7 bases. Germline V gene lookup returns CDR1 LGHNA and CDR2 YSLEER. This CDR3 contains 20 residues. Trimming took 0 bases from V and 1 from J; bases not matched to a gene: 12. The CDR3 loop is CASSQDARTGQWSYNSPLHF. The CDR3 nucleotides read TGCGCCAGCAGCCAAGACGCGAGGACGGGACAGTGGTCCTATAATTCACCCCTCCACTTT.

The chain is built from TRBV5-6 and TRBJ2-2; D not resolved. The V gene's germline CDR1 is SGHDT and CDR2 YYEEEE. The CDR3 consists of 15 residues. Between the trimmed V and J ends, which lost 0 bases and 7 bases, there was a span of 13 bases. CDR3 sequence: CASSLGPTRGGELFF. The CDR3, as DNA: TGTGCCAGCAGCTTGGGACCGACAAGAGGCGGGGAGCTGTTTTTT. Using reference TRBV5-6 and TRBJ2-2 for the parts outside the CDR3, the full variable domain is DAGVTQSPTHLIKTRGQQVTLRCSPKSGHDTVSWYQQALGQGPQFIFQYYEEEERQRGNFPDRFSGHQFPNYSSELNVNALLLGDSALYLCASSLGPTRGGELFFGEGSRLTVL.

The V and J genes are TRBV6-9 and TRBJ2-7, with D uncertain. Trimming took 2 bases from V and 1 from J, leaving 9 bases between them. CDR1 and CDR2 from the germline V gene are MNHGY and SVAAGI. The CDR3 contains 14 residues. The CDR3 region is CASSYGVPSYEQYF. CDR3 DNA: TGTGCCAGCAGTTATGGGGTACCTTCCTACGAGCAGTACTTC.

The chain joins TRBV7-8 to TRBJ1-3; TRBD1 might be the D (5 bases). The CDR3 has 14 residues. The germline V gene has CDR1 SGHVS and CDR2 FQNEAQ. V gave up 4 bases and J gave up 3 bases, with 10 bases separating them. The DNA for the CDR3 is TGTGCCAGCAGCTCGGGACTAGATGGAAACACCATATATTTT. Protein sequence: CASSSGLDGNTIYF.

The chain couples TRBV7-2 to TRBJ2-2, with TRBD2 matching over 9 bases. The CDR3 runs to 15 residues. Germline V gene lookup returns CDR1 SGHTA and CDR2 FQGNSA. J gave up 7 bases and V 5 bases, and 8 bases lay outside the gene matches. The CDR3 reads CASSRGLAGSGELFF. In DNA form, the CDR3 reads TGTGCCAGCAGCAGAGGGCTAGCGGGGAGCGGGGAGCTGTTTTTT.

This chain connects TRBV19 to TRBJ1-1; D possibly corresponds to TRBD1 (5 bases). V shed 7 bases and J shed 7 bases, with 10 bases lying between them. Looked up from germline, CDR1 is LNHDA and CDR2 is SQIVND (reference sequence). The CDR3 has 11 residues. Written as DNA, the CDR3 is TGTGCCAGTATCCGAGGGGTTGAAGCTTTCTTT. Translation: CASIRGVEAFF.

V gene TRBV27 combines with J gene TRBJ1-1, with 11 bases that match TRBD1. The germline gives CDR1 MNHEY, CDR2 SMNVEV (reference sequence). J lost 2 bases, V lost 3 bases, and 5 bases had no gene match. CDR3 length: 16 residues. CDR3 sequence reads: CASSFRTGGGNTEAFF. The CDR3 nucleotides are TGTGCCAGCAGTTTTCGGACAGGGGGCGGAAACACTGAAGCTTTCTTT.

The CDR3, as DNA: TGCGCCAGCAAAAGGGGCCTCCCCAGGTACGACGGCTACACCTTC. It yields the protein CASKRGLPRYDGYTF. The chain has TRBV10-1 and TRBJ1-2; D might be TRBD1 (5 bases). Germline loops: CDR1 WNHNN, CDR2 SYGVQD (reference sequence). The CDR3 runs to 15 residues. V dropped 7 bases and J dropped 8 bases, with 23 bases sitting between them.

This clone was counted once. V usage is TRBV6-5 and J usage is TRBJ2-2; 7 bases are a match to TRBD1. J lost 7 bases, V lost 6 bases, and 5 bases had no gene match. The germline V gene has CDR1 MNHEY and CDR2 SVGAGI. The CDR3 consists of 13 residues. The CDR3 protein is CASSKAGGGELFF. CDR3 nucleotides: TGTGCCAGCAGCAAGGCAGGGGGCGGGGAGCTGTTTTTT.

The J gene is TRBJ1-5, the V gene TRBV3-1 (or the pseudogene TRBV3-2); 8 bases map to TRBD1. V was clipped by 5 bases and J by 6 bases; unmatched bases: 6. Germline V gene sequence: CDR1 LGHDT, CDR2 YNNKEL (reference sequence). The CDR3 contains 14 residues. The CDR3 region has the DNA TGTGCCAGCAGCAAGACAGGGGCGGGTCAGCCCCAGCATTTT. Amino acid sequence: CASSKTGAGQPQHF.

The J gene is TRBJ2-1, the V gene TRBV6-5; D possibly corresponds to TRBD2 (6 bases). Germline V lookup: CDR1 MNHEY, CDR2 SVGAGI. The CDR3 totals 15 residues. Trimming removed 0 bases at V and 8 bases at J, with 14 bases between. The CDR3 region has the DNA TGTGCCAGCAGTTACTCAGGGCTAGCGTGGGATGAGCAGTTCTTC. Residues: CASSYSGLAWDEQFF.

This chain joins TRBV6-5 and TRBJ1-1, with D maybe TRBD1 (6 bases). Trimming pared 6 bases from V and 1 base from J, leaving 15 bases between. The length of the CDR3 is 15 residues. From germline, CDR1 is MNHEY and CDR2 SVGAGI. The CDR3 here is CASRRPGTSNTEAFF. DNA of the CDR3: TGTGCCAGCAGACGCCCCGGGACATCGAACACTGAAGCTTTCTTT.

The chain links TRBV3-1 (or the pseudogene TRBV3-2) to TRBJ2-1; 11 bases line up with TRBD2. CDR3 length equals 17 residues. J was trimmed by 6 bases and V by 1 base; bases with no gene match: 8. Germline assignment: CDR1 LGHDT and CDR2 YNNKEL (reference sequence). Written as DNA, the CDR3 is TGTGCCAGCAGCCAAGGACTAGCGGGGCTATGGGGCAATGAGCAGTTCTTC. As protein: CASSQGLAGLWGNEQFF.

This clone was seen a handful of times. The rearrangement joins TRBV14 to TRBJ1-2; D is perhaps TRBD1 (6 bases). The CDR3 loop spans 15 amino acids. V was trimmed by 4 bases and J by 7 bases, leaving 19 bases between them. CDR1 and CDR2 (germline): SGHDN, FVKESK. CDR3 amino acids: CASSRPEQGPGGYTF. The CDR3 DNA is TGTGCCAGCAGCCGACCAGAACAGGGACCGGGTGGCTACACCTTC.

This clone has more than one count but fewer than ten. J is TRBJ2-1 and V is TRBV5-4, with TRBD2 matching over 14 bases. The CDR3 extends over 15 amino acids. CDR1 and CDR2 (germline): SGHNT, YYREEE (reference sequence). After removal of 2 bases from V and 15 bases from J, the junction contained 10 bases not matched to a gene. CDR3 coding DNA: TGTGCCAGCAGCTTATCCGGGACTAGCGGGAGTTCCCTGTTCTTC. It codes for CASSLSGTSGSSLFF.

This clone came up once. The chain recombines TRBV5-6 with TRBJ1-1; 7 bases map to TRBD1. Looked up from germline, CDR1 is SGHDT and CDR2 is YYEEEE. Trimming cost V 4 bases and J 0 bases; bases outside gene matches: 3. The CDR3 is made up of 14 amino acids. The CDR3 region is CASSIQGMNTEAFF. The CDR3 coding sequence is TGTGCCAGCAGCATACAGGGGATGAACACTGAAGCTTTCTTT.

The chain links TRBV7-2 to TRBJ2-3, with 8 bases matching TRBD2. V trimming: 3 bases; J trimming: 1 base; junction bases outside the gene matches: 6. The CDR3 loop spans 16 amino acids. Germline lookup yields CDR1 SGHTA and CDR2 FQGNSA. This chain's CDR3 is CASSFIAGSGTDTQYF. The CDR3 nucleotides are TGTGCCAGCAGCTTCATAGCGGGATCGGGCACAGATACGCAGTATTTT.

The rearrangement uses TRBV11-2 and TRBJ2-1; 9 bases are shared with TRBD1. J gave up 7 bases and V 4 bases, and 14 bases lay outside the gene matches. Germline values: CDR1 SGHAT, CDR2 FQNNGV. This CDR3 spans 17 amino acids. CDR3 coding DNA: TGTGCCAGCAGCTCGCCGGGACAGGGTATGAAAAAAAATGAGCAGTTCTTC. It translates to CASSSPGQGMKKNEQFF.

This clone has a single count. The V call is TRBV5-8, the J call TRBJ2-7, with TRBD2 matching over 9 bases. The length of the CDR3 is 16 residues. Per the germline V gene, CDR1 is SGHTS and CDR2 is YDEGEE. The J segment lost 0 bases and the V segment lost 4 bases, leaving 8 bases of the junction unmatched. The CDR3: CASSPRTSASSYEQYF. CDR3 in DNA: TGTGCCAGCAGCCCCAGGACTAGCGCGAGCTCCTACGAGCAGTACTTC.

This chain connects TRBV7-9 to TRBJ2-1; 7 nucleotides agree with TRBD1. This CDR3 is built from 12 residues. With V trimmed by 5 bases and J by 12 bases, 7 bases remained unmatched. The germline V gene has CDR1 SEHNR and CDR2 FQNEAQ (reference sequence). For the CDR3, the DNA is TGTGCCAGCAGCGGGACAGCTACCGGGCAGTTCTTC. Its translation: CASSGTATGQFF.

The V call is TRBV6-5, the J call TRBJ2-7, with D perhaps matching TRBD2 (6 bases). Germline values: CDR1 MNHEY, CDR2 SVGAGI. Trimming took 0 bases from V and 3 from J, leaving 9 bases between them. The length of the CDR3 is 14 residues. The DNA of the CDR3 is TGTGCCAGCAGTTACTCTGGGGGGAACTACGAGCAGTACTTC. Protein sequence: CASSYSGGNYEQYF.